These 23 T cell receptor beta chains share one sample of origin, sequenced in a study of low-dose radiotherapy and immunotherapy resistance in tumors. cDNA synthesis used a TRAV/TRBV-specific primer set for both chains. A 20-cycle PCR with a constant-region primer and V-primer adapter amplified TCRs. TCRdb analysed the reads with MiXCR anew, one entry per CDR3 protein. The sample shows 18,000 or so distinct CDR3 sequences, approximately 79% of them seen only once. The source is a human donor with advanced metastatic prostate, ovarian, gallbladder or colorectal cancer (not recorded which). This table probably holds off-target reads from a library built for another chain.

The chain links TRBV29-1 to TRBJ2-3, with D perhaps TRBD1 or TRBD2 (5 bases each). The germline V gene has CDR1 SQVTM and CDR2 ANQGSEA. This CDR3 has 13 residues. Trimming removed 5 bases from V and 4 bases from J, with 13 bases in between. This chain's CDR3 is CSVRTGPPDTQYF. The CDR3 coding sequence is TGCAGCGTTAGGACGGGGCCCCCAGATACGCAGTATTTT.

CDR3 loop: CASSLIGGGKTQYF. The DNA for the CDR3 is TGTGCCAGCAGTTTGATAGGGGGGGGAAAGACCCAGTACTTC. J is TRBJ2-5 and V is TRBV28; a possible D gene is TRBD2 (7 bases). CDR3 length: 14 residues. Germline V CDR1 and CDR2: MDHEN, SYDVKM. V lost 3 bases and J 6 bases, leaving 14 bases between the germline ends.

The table lists this clonotype with a few counts. The rearrangement joins TRBV6-2 or TRBV6-3 to TRBJ2-5, with D unclear. The V and J ends lost 6 bases and 1 base respectively, with 6 bases between them. This CDR3 spans 12 amino acids. In germline, CDR1 is MNHEY, CDR2 SVGEGT. The CDR3 region is CASSRSQETQYF. The DNA for the CDR3 is TGTGCCAGCAGCCGGAGCCAAGAGACCCAGTACTTC.

The chain has TRBV12-3 or TRBV12-4 and TRBJ1-6; D gene ambiguous. The CDR3 has 11 residues. V lost 6 bases to trimming and J lost 9 bases, with 6 bases between them. This chain's CDR3 is CASSKGSPLHF. The CDR3 bases are TGTGCCAGCAGCAAAGGTTCACCCCTCCACTTT.

This CDR3 reads CASSLGLSDNIQYF. For the CDR3, the DNA is TGCGCCAGCAGCTTGGGGTTAAGTGATAACATTCAGTACTTC. This chain uses TRBV5-1 with TRBJ2-4; D not certain. CDR1 is SGHRS and CDR2 is YFSETQ in the germline V gene. V lost 0 bases and J lost 7, with 11 bases in between. The length of the CDR3 is 14 residues.

This clonotype was seen more than once but under ten times. The V call is TRBV5-1, the J call TRBJ2-1; D may be TRBD1 (5 bases). Trimming removed 5 bases from V and 1 base from J, with 16 bases in between. Germline V CDR1 and CDR2: SGHRS, YFSETQ. This CDR3 contains 16 residues. Here the CDR3 DNA reads TGCGCCAGCAGGGAAGACCAGGGTGTATCCTACAATGAGCAGTTCTTC. Its protein product is CASREDQGVSYNEQFF.

The chain uses TRBV19 and TRBJ1-2; possibly TRBD1 for D (6 bases). In germline, CDR1 is LNHDA, CDR2 SQIVND (reference sequence). The CDR3 covers 15 residues. V lost 4 bases to trimming and J lost 7 bases, with 19 bases between them. CDR3: CASSTPTYGGGGYTF. In DNA form, the CDR3 reads TGTGCCAGTAGTACCCCGACCTATGGGGGCGGTGGCTACACCTTC.

The chain carries TRBV5-1 and TRBJ1-1; D is unclear. V dropped 5 bases and J dropped 2 bases, with 10 bases sitting between them. Germline V CDR1 and CDR2: SGHRS, YFSETQ. The CDR3 consists of 13 residues. The CDR3 sequence is CASSKDANTEAFF. In nucleotides, the CDR3 is TGCGCCAGCAGTAAGGACGCAAACACTGAAGCTTTCTTT.

The chain recombines TRBV5-4 with TRBJ1-6, with TRBD1 matching 8 bases. Unmatched junction bases numbered 4, after V lost 1 base and J lost 7 bases. The germline gives CDR1 SGHNT, CDR2 YYREEE (reference sequence). The CDR3 consists of 15 residues. DNA of the CDR3: TGTGCCAGCAGCTTGTTTCAGGGGGCAAATTCACCCCTCCACTTT. This translates into CASSLFQGANSPLHF.

The V gene is TRBV28, the J gene TRBJ2-1; possibly TRBD1 for D (6 bases). Germline CDR1 MDHEN, CDR2 SYDVKM. Trimming pared 5 bases from V and 8 bases from J, leaving 10 bases between. This CDR3 has 12 residues. CDR3 nucleotide sequence: TGTGCCAGCAGTACAGGACAGTATGAGCAGTTCTTC. The encoded protein is CASSTGQYEQFF.

The rearrangement joins TRBV7-8 to TRBJ1-1; D unclear. V was pared by 5 bases and J by 4 bases, with 17 bases between. This CDR3 is built from 15 residues. Germline V CDR1 and CDR2: SGHVS, FQNEAQ. The CDR3 nucleotides are TGTGCCAGCAGCGTAGGACGCTACGGGAGCACTGAAGCTTTCTTT. This encodes CASSVGRYGSTEAFF.

This clonotype was picked up a small number of times. J is TRBJ1-2 and V is TRBV28, with D perhaps TRBD1 (6 bases). The CDR3 is 13 amino acids. Germline-derived CDR1 and CDR2 are MDHEN and SYDVKM. V lost 2 bases and J lost 8, with 12 bases in between. The CDR3: CASSLADSRGYTF. The CDR3 DNA reads TGTGCCAGCAGTTTAGCGGACAGTCGAGGCTACACCTTC.

In this sample, this clonotype turned up a few times. The rearrangement uses TRBV19 and TRBJ1-2; tentative D call: TRBD1 (5 bases). Looked up from germline, CDR1 is LNHDA and CDR2 is SQIVND (reference sequence). The V end lost 4 bases, the J end lost 7 bases, and 19 bases lay between the germline ends. CDR3 length: 15 residues. The CDR3 protein is CASSRRGPGHPGYTF. The DNA for the CDR3 is TGTGCCAGTAGTAGACGAGGGCCAGGGCACCCTGGCTACACCTTC.

The CDR3 is CASSLGAAFSGNTIYF. Here the CDR3 DNA reads TGTGCCAGCAGCTTAGGGGCAGCGTTCTCTGGAAACACCATATATTTT. The chain carries TRBV7-9 and TRBJ1-3; D is ambiguous. CDR3 length: 16 residues. V lost 1 base to trimming and J lost 0 bases, with 10 bases between them. The germline CDR1 and CDR2 sequences are SEHNR and FQNEAQ (reference sequence).

The chain joins TRBV29-1 to TRBJ2-2; 8 nucleotides agree with TRBD1. Germline V gene data show CDR1 as SQVTM and CDR2 as ANQGSEA. V was clipped by 5 bases and J by 6 bases; unmatched bases: 26. The CDR3 is 20 residues long. The CDR3 is CSVLVWAQGVGTSRAGELFF. The CDR3 region has the DNA TGCAGCGTTTTGGTTTGGGCACAGGGGGTAGGAACTTCCCGGGCCGGGGAGCTGTTTTTT.

A few counts support this clonotype. This sequence joins TRBV5-1 and TRBJ2-1; 7 bases align to TRBD1. Per germline, CDR1 SGHRS and CDR2 YFSETQ. The junction had 1 base not matched to a gene; V was cut back by 2 bases and J by 8 bases. This CDR3 has 12 amino acids. The CDR3 DNA sequence: TGCGCCAGCAGCTTCACAGGGGATGAGCAGTTCTTC. It encodes CASSFTGDEQFF.

The V gene is TRBV7-2, the J gene TRBJ2-1; no clear D. Germline V gives CDR1 SGHTA, CDR2 FQGNSA. The CDR3 loop spans 15 amino acids. The germline V and J ends were trimmed by 0 bases and 7 bases, with 13 bases remaining between them. The CDR3 nucleotides are TGTGCCAGCAGCTTAGCCCCGGGCGCTGGGAATGAGCAGTTCTTC. It specifies CASSLAPGAGNEQFF.

V and J are TRBV28 and TRBJ2-3; D is tentatively TRBD1 or TRBD2 (6 bases each). The CDR3 contains 14 residues. Germline V gene sequence: CDR1 MDHEN, CDR2 SYDVKM. V lost 3 bases and J lost 2, with 9 bases in between. CDR3 loop: CASSLGGNTDTQYF. The CDR3 coding sequence is TGTGCCAGCAGTTTGGGGGGCAACACAGATACGCAGTATTTT. The full variable domain, in which reference TRBV28 and TRBJ2-3 provide the parts outside the CDR3, is DVKVTQSSRYLVKRTGEKVFLECVQDMDHENMFWYRQDPGLGLRLIYFSYDVKMKEKGDIPEGYSVSREKKERFSLILESASTNQTSMYLCASSLGGNTDTQYFGPGTRLTVL.

This chain joins TRBV6-8 and TRBJ1-5; D is undetermined. Deletions cut 8 bases from V and 7 bases from J, with 12 bases between. This CDR3 spans 12 amino acids. Germline V CDR1 and CDR2: MNHGY, SAAAGT. The CDR3 reads CASCGLGQPQHF. CDR3 bases: TGTGCCAGCTGTGGGTTGGGGCAGCCCCAGCATTTT.

The chain is built from TRBV5-1 and TRBJ1-1; D gene uncertain. V was cut by 4 bases and J by 0 bases, with 13 bases left in between. From germline, CDR1 is SGHRS and CDR2 YFSETQ. This CDR3 has 15 residues. Here the CDR3 DNA reads TGCGCCAGCAGCCCGTCGGGTGGAATGAACACTGAAGCTTTCTTT. This encodes CASSPSGGMNTEAFF.

This rearrangement joins TRBV11-3 to TRBJ2-2, with 10 positions matching TRBD2. CDR1 is SGHNT and CDR2 is YENEEA in the germline V gene. Trimming at V came to 5 bases and at J to 3 bases, leaving 6 bases not matched to a gene. The CDR3 totals 16 residues. The CDR3 loop reads CASSPSGRADTGELFF. CDR3 DNA sequence: TGTGCCAGCAGCCCCAGCGGGAGGGCCGACACCGGGGAGCTGTTTTTT.

The rearrangement links TRBV29-1 to TRBJ2-3, with 8 bases that match TRBD2. The germline gives CDR1 SQVTM, CDR2 ANQGSEA. This CDR3 is 13 amino acids long. Unmatched junction bases numbered 7, after V lost 5 bases and J lost 6 bases. The CDR3 loop is CSVSGGPGDTQYF. CDR3 DNA: TGCAGCGTTTCGGGAGGGCCCGGGGATACGCAGTATTTT.

The gene calls are TRBV11-2 and TRBJ2-2; 9 bases agree with TRBD2. Losses at the gene ends were 1 base for V and 1 base for J; bases not matched to a gene: 4. The CDR3 is 17 residues long. CDR1 and CDR2 from the germline V gene are SGHAT and FQNNGV. Written as DNA, the CDR3 is TGTGCCAGCAGCTTAGCGCCTAGCGGGGTGAACACCGGGGAGCTGTTTTTT. Its translation: CASSLAPSGVNTGELFF.